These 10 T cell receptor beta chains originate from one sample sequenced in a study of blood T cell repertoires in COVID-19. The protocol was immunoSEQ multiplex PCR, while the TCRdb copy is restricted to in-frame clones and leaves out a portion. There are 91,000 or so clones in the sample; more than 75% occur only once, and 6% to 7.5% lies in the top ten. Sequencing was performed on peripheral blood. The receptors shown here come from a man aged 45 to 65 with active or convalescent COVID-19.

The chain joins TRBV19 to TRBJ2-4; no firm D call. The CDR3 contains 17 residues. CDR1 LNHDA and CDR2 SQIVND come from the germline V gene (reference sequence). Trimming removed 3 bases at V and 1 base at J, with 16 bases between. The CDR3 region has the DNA TGTGCCAGTAGTATCCCCTCGGGTGATATGGCCAAAAACATTCAGTACTTC. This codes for CASSIPSGDMAKNIQYF.

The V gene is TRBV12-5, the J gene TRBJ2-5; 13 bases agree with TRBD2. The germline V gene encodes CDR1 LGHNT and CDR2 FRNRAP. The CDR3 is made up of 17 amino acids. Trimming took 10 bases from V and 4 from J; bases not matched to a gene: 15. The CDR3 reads CATSPGLAGPGGETQYF. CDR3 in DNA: TGTGCTACATCCCCGGGACTAGCGGGGCCGGGGGGAGAGACCCAGTACTTC.

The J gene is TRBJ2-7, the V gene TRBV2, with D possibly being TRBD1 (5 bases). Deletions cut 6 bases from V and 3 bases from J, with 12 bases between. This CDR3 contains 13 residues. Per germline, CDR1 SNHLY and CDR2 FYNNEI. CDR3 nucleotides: TGTGCCAGCAGGCTCGCAGGGATCTACGAGCAGTACGTC. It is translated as CASRLAGIYEQYV.

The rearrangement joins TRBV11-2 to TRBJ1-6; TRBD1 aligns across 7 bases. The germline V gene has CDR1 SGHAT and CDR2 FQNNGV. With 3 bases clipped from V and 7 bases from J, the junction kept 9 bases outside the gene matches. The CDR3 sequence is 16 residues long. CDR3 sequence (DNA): TGTGCCAGCAGCTTCACCAATGAGGGGGCCAATTCACCCCTCCACTTT. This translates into CASSFTNEGANSPLHF.

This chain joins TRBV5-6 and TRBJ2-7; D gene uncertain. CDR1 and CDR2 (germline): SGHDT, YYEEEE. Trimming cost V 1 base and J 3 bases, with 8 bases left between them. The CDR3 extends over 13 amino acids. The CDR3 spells CASSLTRHYEQYV. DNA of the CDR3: TGTGCCAGCAGCTTGACCAGACACTACGAGCAGTACGTC.

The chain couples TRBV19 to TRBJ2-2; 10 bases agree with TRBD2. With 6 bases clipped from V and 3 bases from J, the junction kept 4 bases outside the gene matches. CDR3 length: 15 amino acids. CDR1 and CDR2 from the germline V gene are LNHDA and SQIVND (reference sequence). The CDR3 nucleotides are TGTGCCAGTAGCCTCGGGACTAGCGACACCGGGGAGCTGTTTTTT. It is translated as CASSLGTSDTGELFF.

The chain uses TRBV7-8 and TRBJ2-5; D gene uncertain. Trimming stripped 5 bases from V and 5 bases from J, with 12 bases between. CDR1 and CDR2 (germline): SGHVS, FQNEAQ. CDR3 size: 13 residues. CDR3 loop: CASSTNFRETQYF. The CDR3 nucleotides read TGTGCCAGCAGCACGAATTTCCGGGAGACCCAGTACTTC.

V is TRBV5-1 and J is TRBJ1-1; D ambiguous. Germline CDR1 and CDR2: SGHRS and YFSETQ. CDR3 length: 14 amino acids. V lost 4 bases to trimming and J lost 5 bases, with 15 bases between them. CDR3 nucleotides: TGCGCCAGCAGCCGATCTCCTGCGAATACTGAAGCTTTCTTT. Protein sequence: CASSRSPANTEAFF.

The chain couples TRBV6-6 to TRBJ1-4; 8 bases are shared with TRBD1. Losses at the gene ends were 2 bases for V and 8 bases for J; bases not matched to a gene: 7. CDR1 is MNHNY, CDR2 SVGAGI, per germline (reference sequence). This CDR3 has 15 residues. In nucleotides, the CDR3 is TGTGCCAGCAGTTACCGACAGGGGCTTGGGGAAAAACTGTTTTTT. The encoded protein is CASSYRQGLGEKLFF.

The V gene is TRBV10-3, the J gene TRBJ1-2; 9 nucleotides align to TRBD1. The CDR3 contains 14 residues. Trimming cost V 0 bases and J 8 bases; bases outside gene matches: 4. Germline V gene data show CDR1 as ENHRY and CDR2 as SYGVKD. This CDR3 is CAISESGQGRGYTF. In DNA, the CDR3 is TGTGCCATCAGTGAGTCGGGACAGGGTCGGGGCTACACCTTC.